Below, 7 T cell receptor beta chains from the same sample are listed, as sequenced in a study of blood T cell repertoires in COVID-19. The data were produced by immunoSEQ multiplex PCR, yet TCRdb's version contains in-frame clones alone and is incomplete. The table has approximately 180,000 clones, around 85% seen once; the top ten hold roughly 9.8%. The sequenced material came from peripheral blood. The source is a human donor with active or convalescent COVID-19. The donor label of this sample is uncertain.

The chain recombines TRBV5-5 with TRBJ2-1; TRBD2 aligns across 11 bases. With 2 bases clipped from V and 3 bases from J, the junction kept 1 base outside the gene matches. Germline-derived CDR1 and CDR2 are SGHKS and YYEKEE (reference sequence). CDR3 size: 15 residues. CDR3 sequence (DNA): TGTGCCAGCAGCTTACTAGCGGGGGACTACAATGAGCAGTTCTTC. This gives the protein CASSLLAGDYNEQFF.

The gene calls are TRBV18 and TRBJ2-1; 10 bases are a match to TRBD2. V trimming: 4 bases; J trimming: 9 bases; junction bases outside the gene matches: 12. CDR1 and CDR2 (germline): KGHSH, LQKENI. The CDR3 is 16 residues long. The CDR3 loop is CASSLEGLAGEVEQFF. In DNA form, the CDR3 reads TGTGCCAGCTCACTGGAAGGGCTAGCGGGAGAGGTTGAGCAGTTCTTC.

J is TRBJ2-7 and V is TRBV5-1, with TRBD1 matching 8 bases. The CDR3 loop spans 16 amino acids. The V segment lost 4 bases and the J segment 0 bases; nucleotides outside the gene matches: 9. Germline V lookup: CDR1 SGHRS, CDR2 YFSETQ. CDR3 residues: CASSASSGQASYEQYF. CDR3 sequence (DNA): TGCGCCAGCAGCGCCTCCTCGGGACAGGCCTCCTACGAGCAGTACTTC.

The rearrangement joins TRBV6-5 to TRBJ2-7; D is possibly TRBD1 (6 bases). Germline V gene sequence: CDR1 MNHEY, CDR2 SVGAGI. The CDR3 is 15 amino acids. Trimming removed 6 bases at V and 2 bases at J, with 17 bases between. The CDR3 loop is CASSARGTLTYEQYF. CDR3 coding DNA: TGTGCCAGCAGCGCAAGGGGGACATTGACCTACGAGCAGTACTTC.

This clone appeared a few times. The chain has TRBV9 and TRBJ1-6; D uncertain. CDR3 length: 13 amino acids. Germline V CDR1 and CDR2: SGDLS, YYNGEE. V lost 0 bases, J lost 11 bases, and 9 bases lay in between. The CDR3 region is CASSVVGEAPLHF. Here the CDR3 DNA reads TGTGCCAGCAGCGTAGTTGGGGAGGCACCCCTCCACTTT.

The chain couples TRBV4-1 to TRBJ2-3; a possible D gene is TRBD2 (6 bases). The CDR3 extends over 14 amino acids. Germline CDR1 and CDR2: MGHRA and YSYEKL. V was shortened by 5 bases and J by 11 bases, with 20 bases between the two germline ends. In DNA form, the CDR3 reads TGCGCCAGCAGCTCCGGATCGGGACTCCCGCAGCAGTATTTT. Translated, it gives CASSSGSGLPQQYF.

This clone was counted only a few times. The genes are TRBV27 and TRBJ1-1; the D gene is possibly TRBD1 (6 bases). Trimming took 6 bases from V and 10 from J, leaving 18 bases between them. Germline assignment: CDR1 MNHEY and CDR2 SMNVEV (reference sequence). This CDR3 is built from 13 residues. Written as DNA, the CDR3 is TGTGCCAGCAGCACCACCGCGGGGGCCTTAGCTTTCTTT. This translates into CASSTTAGALAFF.